This T cell receptor (beta chain) was identified in a study of cytomegalovirus exposure and HLA in healthy donors. General study findings and limits: What TCR beta sequences reportedly achieved was accurate prediction of HLA-A and HLA-B alleles in most subjects. HLA alleles were associated with roughly 17,000 TCR beta sequences in a later analysis at 0.05 false discovery rate. Further analysis, carried out later, found HLA-associated TCR beta chains more clonally expanded than equally common other chains.

This PCR relied on a set of 60 Vbeta primers and 13 Jbeta primers. Using immunoSEQ multiplex PCR, the repertoire was profiled, and TCRdb retains in-frame clones only, with some absent. The sample has around 67,000 clones; around 74% are singletons. Germline trimming cut 4 bases from V and 5 bases from J; bases unmatched to any gene: 5. Germline CDR1 LNHDA, CDR2 SQIVND (reference sequence). This CDR3 is built from 14 residues. In its sample, this clone was seen once. What it binds is unknown. The source is a woman younger than 45 in good health and CMV-seropositive. Material: PBMCs. The chain links TRBV19 to TRBJ2-7, with TRBD2 matching over 10 bases. The CDR3: CASSRGLAGDEQYF. Written as DNA, the CDR3 is TGTGCCAGTAGTAGGGGCCTAGCGGGAGACGAGCAGTACTTC. Filled out from reference TRBV19 and TRBJ2-7, the complete variable domain reads DGGITQSPKYLFRKEGQNVTLSCEQNLNHDAMYWYRQDPGQGLRLIYYSQIVNDFQKGDIAEGYSVSREKKESFPLTVTSAQKNPTAFYLCASSRGLAGDEQYFGPGTRLTVT.